This T cell receptor (beta chain) came from a study of T cells after posttransplantation cyclophosphamide. The table came from immunoSEQ multiplex PCR; TCRdb's copy has only in-frame clones and leaves some out. The repertoire holds about 22,000 clones, with roughly 90% as singletons. Control samples came 1 year after myeloablative marrow transplants with methotrexate plus calcineurin inhibitor. The source material was PBMCs, sampled after an allogeneic stem cell transplant with a calcineurin inhibitor and methotrexate. The source of this sequence is a female patient in her fifties or sixties who received an allogeneic stem cell transplant from an unrelated donor, was CMV-positive, and had chronic GVHD only. The T cells may partly be graft donor cells.

CDR3 protein: CASRRPGAGYGYTF. The CDR3 DNA reads as TGTGCCAGCAGGAGGCCTGGGGCCGGCTATGGCTACACCTTC. The V call is TRBV7-2, the J call TRBJ1-2; tentatively, D is TRBD1 (5 bases). The CDR3 length is 14 residues. Trimming left V 6 bases short and J 4 bases short, with 15 bases between. Germline assignment: CDR1 SGHTA and CDR2 FQGNSA. Drawing the rest from reference TRBV7-2 and TRBJ1-2, the complete variable domain is GAGVSQSPSNKVTEKGKDVELRCDPISGHTALYWYRQSLGQGLEFLIYFQGNSAPDKSGLPSDRFSAERTGGSVSTLTIQRTQQEDSAVYLCASRRPGAGYGYTFGSGTRLTVV.